This entry describes one T cell receptor (beta chain). Its antigen is still unknown. This record belongs to a study of cytomegalovirus exposure and HLA in healthy donors. The wider study: Falling in the Caucasian-associated ancestry cluster were 81% of under 450 genotyped donors. Findings of the study overall: Upon later analysis, HLA-associated TCR beta chains proved more clonally expanded than other, equally common chains.

The PCR had 60 Vbeta and 13 Jbeta primers. The data were produced by immunoSEQ multiplex PCR, yet TCRdb's version contains in-frame clones alone and is incomplete. Here the sample spans almost 95,000 clones, approximately 70% being singletons. Healthy bone marrow donors made up the donor group. Trimming took off 2 bases at V and 3 bases at J, with 11 bases between the two ends. This CDR3 is 14 amino acids long. Germline loops: CDR1 ENHRY, CDR2 SYGVKD. This receptor was identified in a man aged 50 to 60 in good health and CMV-seronegative. Sample: PBMCs. V usage is TRBV10-3 and J usage is TRBJ2-7; possible D gene TRBD1, 7 bases. The CDR3 DNA reads TGTGCCATCAGTGAGGGCAGGGGGGACTACGAGCAGTACTTC. Its protein is CAISEGRGDYEQYF.